The present T cell receptor (beta chain) was sequenced within a study of monozygotic twins with cystic fibrosis. V was clipped by 4 bases and J by 3 bases; unmatched bases: 3. The length of the CDR3 is 13 residues. CDR1 is SGHNT and CDR2 is YYREEE in the germline V gene (reference sequence). Sequencing used immunoSEQ multiplex PCR; TCRdb keeps in-frame clones, though not all of them. The data contain 25,000 to 30,000 clones, 90% of them singletons. The source of this sequence is a girl aged 2-9 years with cystic fibrosis. The chain is built from TRBV5-4 and TRBJ2-7, with 8 nucleotides matching TRBD1. The source material was blood. The CDR3 sequence is CASSPDRVYEQYF. CDR3 nucleotides: TGTGCCAGCAGCCCGGACAGGGTCTACGAGCAGTACTTC.